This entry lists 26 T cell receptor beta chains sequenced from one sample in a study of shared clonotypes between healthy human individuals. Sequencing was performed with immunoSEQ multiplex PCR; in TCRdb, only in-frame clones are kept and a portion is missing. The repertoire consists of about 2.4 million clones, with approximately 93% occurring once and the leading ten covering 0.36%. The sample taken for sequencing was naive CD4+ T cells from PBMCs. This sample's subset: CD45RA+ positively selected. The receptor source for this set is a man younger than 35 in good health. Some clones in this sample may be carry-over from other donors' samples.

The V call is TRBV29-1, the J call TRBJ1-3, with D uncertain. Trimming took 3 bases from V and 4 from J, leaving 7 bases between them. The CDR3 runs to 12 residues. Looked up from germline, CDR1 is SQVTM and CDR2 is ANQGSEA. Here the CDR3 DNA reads TGCAGCGTTGACACAGACGGAAACACCATATATTTT. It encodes CSVDTDGNTIYF. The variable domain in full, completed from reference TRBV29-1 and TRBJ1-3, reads SAVISQKPSRDICQRGTSLTIQCQVDSQVTMMFWYRQQPGQSLTLIATANQGSEATYESGFVIDKFPISRPNLTFSTLTVSNMSPEDSSIYLCSVDTDGNTIYFGEGSWLTVV.

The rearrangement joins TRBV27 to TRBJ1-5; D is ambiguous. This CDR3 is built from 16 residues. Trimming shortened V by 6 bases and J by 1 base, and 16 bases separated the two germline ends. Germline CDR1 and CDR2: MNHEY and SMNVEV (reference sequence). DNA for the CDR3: TGTGCCAGCAGCCGGGGAGGGTCTGGGAGCAATCAGCCCCAGCATTTT. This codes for CASSRGGSGSNQPQHF.

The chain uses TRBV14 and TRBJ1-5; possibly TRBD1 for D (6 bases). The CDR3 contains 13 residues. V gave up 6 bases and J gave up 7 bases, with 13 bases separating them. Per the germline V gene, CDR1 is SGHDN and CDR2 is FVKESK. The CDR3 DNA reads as TGTGCCAGCAGTCAGGGGTTGTACCAGCCCCAGCATTTT. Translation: CASSQGLYQPQHF.

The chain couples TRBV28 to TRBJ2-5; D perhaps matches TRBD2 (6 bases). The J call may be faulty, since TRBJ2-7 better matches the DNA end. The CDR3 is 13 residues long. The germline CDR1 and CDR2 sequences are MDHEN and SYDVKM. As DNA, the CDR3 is TGTGCCAGCAGTTTCCCGCGGGACTACGAGCAGTACTTC. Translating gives CASSFPRDYEQYF.

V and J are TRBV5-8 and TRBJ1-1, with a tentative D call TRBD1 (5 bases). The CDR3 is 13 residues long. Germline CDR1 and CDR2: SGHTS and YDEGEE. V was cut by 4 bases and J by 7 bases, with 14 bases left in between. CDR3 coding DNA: TGTGCCAGCAGCCCGAGGGGTTACCTTGAAGCTTTCTTT. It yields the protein CASSPRGYLEAFF.

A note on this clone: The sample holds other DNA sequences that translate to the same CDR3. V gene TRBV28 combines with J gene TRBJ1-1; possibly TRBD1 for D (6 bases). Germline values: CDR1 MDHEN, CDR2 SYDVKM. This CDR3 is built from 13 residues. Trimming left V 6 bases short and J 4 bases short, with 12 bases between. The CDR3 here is CASRLGGGTEAFF. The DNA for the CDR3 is TGTGCCAGCAGGCTAGGGGGTGGCACTGAAGCTTTCTTT.

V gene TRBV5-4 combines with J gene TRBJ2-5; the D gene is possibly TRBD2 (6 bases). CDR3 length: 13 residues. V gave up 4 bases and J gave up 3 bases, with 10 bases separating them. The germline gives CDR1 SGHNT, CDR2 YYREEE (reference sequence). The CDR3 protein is CASSVSGEETQYF. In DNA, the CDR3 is TGTGCCAGCAGCGTTAGCGGAGAAGAGACCCAGTACTTC.

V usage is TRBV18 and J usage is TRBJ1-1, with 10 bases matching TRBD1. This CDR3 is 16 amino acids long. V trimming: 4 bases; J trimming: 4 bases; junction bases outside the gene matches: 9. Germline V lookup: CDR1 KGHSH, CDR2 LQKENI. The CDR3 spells CASSQSRRTGGTEAFF. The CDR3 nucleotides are TGTGCCAGCTCACAGAGCCGGCGGACAGGGGGCACTGAAGCTTTCTTT.

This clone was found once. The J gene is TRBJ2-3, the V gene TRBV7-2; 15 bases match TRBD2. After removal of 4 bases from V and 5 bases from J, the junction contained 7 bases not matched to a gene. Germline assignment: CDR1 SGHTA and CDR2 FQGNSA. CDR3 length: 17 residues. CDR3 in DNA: TGTGCCAGCAGCTCCTGGGGGACTAGCGGGAGGAAAGATACGCAGTATTTT. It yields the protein CASSSWGTSGRKDTQYF.

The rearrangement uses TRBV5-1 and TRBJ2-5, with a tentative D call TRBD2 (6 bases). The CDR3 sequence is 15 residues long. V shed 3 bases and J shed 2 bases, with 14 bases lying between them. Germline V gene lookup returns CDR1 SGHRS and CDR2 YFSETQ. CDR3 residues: CASSSPGLQQETQYF. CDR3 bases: TGCGCCAGCAGCTCCCCGGGACTCCAACAAGAGACCCAGTACTTC.

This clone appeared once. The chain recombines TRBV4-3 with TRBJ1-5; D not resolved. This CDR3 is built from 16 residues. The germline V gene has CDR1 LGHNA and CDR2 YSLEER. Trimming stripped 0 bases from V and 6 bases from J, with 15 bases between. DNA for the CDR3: TGCGCCAGCAGCCAAGAGGCCGTAAGGGTACGTCAGCCCCAGCATTTT. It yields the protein CASSQEAVRVRQPQHF.

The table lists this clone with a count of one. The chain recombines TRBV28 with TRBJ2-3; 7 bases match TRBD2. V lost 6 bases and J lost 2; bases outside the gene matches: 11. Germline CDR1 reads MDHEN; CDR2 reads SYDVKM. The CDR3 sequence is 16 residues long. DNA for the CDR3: TGTGCCAGCAGGAGGGAAGCGGGGCTGCTCACAGATACGCAGTATTTT. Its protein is CASRREAGLLTDTQYF.

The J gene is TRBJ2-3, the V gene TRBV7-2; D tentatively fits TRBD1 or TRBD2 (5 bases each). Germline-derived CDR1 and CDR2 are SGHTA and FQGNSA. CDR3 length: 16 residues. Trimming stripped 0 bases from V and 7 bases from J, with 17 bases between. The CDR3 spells CASSLAGPTVGNTQYF. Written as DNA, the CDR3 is TGTGCCAGCAGCTTAGCGGGACCCACGGTGGGGAATACGCAGTATTTT.

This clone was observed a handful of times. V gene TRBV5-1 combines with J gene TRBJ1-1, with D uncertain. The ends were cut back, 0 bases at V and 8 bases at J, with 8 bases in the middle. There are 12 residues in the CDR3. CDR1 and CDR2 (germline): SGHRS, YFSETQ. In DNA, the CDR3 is TGCGCCAGCAGCTTGGGGGCAGTGGAAGCTTTCTTT. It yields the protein CASSLGAVEAFF.

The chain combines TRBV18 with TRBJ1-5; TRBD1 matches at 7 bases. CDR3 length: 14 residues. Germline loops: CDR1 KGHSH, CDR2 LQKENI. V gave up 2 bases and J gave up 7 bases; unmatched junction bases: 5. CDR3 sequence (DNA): TGTGCCAGCTCACCAGCCAGGGGGGAACAGCCCCAGCATTTT. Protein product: CASSPARGEQPQHF.

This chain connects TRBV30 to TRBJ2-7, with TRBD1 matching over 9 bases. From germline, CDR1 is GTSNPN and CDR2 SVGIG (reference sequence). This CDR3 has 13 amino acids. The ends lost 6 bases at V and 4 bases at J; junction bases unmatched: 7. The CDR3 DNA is TGTGCCTGCTTAGGACAGGGGAAATACGAGCAGTACTTC. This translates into CACLGQGKYEQYF.

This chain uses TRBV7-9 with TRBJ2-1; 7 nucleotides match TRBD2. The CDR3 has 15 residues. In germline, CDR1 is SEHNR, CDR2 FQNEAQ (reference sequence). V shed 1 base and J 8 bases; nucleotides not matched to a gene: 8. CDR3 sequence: CASSLVGTSDDEQFF. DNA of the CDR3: TGTGCCAGCAGCTTAGTTGGCACTAGCGACGATGAGCAGTTCTTC.

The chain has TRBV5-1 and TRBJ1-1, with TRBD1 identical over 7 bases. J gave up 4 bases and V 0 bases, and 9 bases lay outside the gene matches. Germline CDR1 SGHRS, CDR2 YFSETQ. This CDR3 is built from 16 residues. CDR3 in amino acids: CASSLDPPGGVTEAFF. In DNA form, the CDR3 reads TGCGCCAGCAGCTTGGATCCCCCAGGGGGGGTCACTGAAGCTTTCTTT.

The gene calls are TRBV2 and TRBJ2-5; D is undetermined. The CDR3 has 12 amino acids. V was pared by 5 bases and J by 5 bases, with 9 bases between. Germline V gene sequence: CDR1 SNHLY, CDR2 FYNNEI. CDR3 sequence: CASSLNEETQYF. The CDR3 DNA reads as TGTGCCAGCAGTCTCAACGAGGAGACCCAGTACTTC.

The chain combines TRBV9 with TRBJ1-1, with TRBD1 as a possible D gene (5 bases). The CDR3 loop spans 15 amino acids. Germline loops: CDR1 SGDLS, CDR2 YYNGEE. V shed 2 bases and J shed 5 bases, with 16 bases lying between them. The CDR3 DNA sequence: TGTGCCAGCAGCGTGGGCTTTGGGGGACTAACTGAAGCTTTCTTT. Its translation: CASSVGFGGLTEAFF.

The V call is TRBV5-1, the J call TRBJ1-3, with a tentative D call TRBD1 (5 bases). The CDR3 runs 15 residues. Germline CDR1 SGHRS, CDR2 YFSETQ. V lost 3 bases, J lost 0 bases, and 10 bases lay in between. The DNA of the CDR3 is TGCGCCAGCAGCTCAACGACAGCCTCTGGAAACACCATATATTTT. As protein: CASSSTTASGNTIYF. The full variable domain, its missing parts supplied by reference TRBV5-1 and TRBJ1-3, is KAGVTQTPRYLIKTRGQQVTLSCSPISGHRSVSWYQQTPGQGLQFLFEYFSETQRNKGNFPGRFSGRQFSNSRSEMNVSTLELGDSALYLCASSSTTASGNTIYFGEGSWLTVV.

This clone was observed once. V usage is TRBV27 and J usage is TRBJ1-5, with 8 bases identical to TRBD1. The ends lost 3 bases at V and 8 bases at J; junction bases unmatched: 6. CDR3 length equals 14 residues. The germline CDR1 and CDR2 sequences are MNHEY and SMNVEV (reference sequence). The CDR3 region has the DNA TGTGCCAGCAGTTTTTCGGACAGGGCTGAGCCCCAGCATTTT. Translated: CASSFSDRAEPQHF.

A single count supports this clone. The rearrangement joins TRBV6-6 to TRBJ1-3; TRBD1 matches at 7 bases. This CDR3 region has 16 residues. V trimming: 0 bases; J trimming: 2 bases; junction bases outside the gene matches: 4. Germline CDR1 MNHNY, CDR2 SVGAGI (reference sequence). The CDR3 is CASSYSTDRAGNTIYF. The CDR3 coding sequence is TGTGCCAGCAGTTACTCTACCGACAGGGCTGGAAACACCATATATTTT.

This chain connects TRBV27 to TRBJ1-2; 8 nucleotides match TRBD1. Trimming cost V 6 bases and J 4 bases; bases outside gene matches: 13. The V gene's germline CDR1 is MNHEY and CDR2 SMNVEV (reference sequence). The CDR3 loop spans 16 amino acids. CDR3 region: CASSPDRARGVYGYTF. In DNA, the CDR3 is TGTGCCAGCAGCCCGGACAGGGCCCGTGGGGTCTATGGCTACACCTTC.

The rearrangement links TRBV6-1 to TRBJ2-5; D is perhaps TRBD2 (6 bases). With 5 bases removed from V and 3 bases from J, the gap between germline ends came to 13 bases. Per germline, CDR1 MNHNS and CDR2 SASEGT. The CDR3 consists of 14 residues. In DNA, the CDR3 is TGTGCCAGCAGTCCACCGGGACTCAAAGAGACCCAGTACTTC. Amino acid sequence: CASSPPGLKETQYF.

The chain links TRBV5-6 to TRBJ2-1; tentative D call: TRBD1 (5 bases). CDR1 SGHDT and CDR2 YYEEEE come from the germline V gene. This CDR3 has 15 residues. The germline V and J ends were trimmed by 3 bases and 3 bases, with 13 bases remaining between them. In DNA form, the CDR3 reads TGTGCCAGCAGCTCCCTAGGGCAGGGCTACAATGAGCAGTTCTTC. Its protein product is CASSSLGQGYNEQFF.